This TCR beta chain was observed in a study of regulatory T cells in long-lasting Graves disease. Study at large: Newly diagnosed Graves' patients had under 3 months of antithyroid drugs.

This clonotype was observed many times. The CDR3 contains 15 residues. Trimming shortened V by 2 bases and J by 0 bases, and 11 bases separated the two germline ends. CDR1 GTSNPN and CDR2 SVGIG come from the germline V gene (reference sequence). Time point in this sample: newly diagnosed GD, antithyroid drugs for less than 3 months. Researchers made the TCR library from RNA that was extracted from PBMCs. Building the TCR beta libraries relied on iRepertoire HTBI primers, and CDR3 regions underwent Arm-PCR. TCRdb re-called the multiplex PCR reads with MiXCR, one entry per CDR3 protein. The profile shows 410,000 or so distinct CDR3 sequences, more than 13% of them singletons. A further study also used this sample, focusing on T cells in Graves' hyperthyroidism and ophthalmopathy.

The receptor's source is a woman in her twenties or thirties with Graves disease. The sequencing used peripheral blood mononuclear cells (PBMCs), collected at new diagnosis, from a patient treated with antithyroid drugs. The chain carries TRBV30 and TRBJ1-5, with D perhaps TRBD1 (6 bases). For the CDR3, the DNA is TGTGCCTGGAGTCCCGGACAGTATAGCAATCAGCCCCAGCATTTT. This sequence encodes CAWSPGQYSNQPQHF.